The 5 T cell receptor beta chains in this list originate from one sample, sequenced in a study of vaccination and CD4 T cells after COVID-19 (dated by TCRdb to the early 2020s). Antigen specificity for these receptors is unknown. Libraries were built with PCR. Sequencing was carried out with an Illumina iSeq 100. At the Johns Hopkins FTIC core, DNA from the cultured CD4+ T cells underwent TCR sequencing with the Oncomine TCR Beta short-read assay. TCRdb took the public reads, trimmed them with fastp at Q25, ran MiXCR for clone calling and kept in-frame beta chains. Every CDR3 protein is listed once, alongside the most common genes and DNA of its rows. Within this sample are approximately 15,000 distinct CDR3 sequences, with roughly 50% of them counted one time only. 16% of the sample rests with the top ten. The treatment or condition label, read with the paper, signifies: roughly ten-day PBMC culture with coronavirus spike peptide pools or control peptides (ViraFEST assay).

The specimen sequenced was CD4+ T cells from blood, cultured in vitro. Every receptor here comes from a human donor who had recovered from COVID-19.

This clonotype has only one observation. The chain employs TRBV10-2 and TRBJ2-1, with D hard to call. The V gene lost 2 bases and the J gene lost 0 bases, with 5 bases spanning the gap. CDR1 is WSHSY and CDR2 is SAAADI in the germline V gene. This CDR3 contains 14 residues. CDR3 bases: TGCGCCAGCAGTGAGCTCTACTCCTACAATGAGCAGTTCTTC. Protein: CASSELYSYNEQFF.

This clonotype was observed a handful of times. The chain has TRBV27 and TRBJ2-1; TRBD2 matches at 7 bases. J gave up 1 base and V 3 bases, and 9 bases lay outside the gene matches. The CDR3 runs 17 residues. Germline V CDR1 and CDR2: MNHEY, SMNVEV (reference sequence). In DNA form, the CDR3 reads TGTGCCAGCAGTTTCAGGGAGGGCCATTGGTCCTACAATGAGCAGTTCTTC. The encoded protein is CASSFREGHWSYNEQFF.

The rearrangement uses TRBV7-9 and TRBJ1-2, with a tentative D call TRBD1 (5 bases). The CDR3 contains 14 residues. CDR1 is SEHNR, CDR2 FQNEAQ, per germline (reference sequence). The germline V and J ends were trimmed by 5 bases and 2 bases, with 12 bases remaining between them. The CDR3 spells CASSPRRGNYGYTF. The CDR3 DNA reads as TGTGCCAGCAGCCCTAGACGGGGGAACTATGGCTACACCTTC. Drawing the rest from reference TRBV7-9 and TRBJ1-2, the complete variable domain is DTGVSQNPRHKITKRGQNVTFRCDPISEHNRLYWYRQTLGQGPEFLTYFQNEAQLEKSRLLSDRFSAERPKGSFSTLEIQRTEQGDSAMYLCASSPRRGNYGYTFGSGTRLTVV.

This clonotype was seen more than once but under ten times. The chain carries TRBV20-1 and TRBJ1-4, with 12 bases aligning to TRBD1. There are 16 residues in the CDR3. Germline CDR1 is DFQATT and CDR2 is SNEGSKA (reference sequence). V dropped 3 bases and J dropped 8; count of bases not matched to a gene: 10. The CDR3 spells CSASFISGTGGEKLFF. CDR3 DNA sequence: TGCAGTGCTAGCTTCATCTCCGGGACAGGGGGCGAAAAACTGTTTTTT.

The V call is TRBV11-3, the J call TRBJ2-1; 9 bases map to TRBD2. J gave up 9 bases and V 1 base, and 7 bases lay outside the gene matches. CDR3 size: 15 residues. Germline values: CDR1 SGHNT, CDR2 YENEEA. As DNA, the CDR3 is TGTGCCAGCAGCTTAGGGTCCCTAGCGGGAACTGAGCAGTTCTTC. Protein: CASSLGSLAGTEQFF.